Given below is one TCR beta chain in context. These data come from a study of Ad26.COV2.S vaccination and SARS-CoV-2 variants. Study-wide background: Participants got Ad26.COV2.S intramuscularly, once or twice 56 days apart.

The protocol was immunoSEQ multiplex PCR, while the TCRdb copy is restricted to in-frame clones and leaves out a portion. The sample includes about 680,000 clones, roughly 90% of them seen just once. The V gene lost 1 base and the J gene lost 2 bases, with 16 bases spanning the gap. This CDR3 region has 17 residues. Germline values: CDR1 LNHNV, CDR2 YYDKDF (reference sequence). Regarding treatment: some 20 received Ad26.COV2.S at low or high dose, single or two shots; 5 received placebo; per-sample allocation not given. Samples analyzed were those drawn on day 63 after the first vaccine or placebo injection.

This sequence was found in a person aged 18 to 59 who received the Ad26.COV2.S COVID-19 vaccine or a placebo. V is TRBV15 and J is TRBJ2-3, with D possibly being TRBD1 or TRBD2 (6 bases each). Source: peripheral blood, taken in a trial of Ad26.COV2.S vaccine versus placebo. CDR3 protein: CATSRVSGGLLTDTQYF. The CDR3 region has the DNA TGTGCCACCAGCAGAGTAAGTGGGGGGCTCCTCACAGATACGCAGTATTTT.